The 14 T cell receptor beta chains given below trace back to one sample, sequenced in a study of T-cell memory formation after mild COVID-19. TCRdb called the 5' RACE reads again in MiXCR, with one record for every CDR3 protein. This repertoire shows some 180,000 distinct CDR3 sequences, less than 20% found once; its top ten account for 3.9%. Sequenced input: PBMCs or a T cell subset sorted from them (not recorded which). These receptors were taken from a man in his late teens or twenties who had mild COVID-19 (a few samples of this study predate the infection). Cell type and time point are not known.

This clonotype was seen at least ten times. This chain joins TRBV6-2 or TRBV6-3 and TRBJ2-1, with D unresolved. The length of the CDR3 is 12 residues. Germline lookup yields CDR1 MNHEY and CDR2 SVGEGT. V lost 2 bases to trimming and J lost 5 bases, with 4 bases between them. CDR3 in DNA: TGTGCCAGCAGTTACCCCCACAATGAGCAGTTCTTC. Protein: CASSYPHNEQFF.

A few counts support this clonotype. V and J are TRBV2 and TRBJ2-7, with TRBD2 matching 7 bases. CDR3 length: 13 amino acids. Unmatched junction bases numbered 5, after V lost 7 bases and J lost 2 bases. Germline CDR1 and CDR2: SNHLY and FYNNEI. CDR3 sequence: CASTWGGAYEQYV. In nucleotides, the CDR3 is TGTGCCAGCACTTGGGGGGGAGCCTACGAGCAGTACGTC.

This chain connects TRBV7-2 to TRBJ1-5; D may be TRBD1 (6 bases). V was cut by 3 bases and J by 8 bases, with 20 bases left in between. CDR1 is SGHTA and CDR2 is FQGNSA in the germline V gene. This CDR3 is built from 16 residues. In DNA, the CDR3 is TGTGCCAGCAGCTTCGGGGACACCGTTTGGTTGGAGCCCCAGCATTTT. Its protein product is CASSFGDTVWLEPQHF.

CDR3 region: CASSGLAGNFEQYF. The CDR3 DNA reads TGTGCCAGCAGCGGACTAGCGGGCAATTTCGAGCAGTACTTC. The chain recombines TRBV6-5 with TRBJ2-7; TRBD2 aligns across 11 bases. V shed 6 bases and J 6 bases; nucleotides not matched to a gene: 7. The CDR3 covers 14 residues. Germline CDR1 reads MNHEY; CDR2 reads SVGAGI.

The chain employs TRBV7-3 and TRBJ2-3; 11 nucleotides align to TRBD2. The germline V gene has CDR1 SGHTA and CDR2 FQGTGA. The junction had 5 bases not matched to a gene; V was cut back by 4 bases and J by 5 bases. This CDR3 has 15 amino acids. The CDR3 sequence: CASSSLGTSGDTQYF. The CDR3 nucleotides read TGTGCCAGCAGCTCCCTCGGGACTAGCGGAGATACGCAGTATTTT.

This clonotype came up many times. The V call is TRBV18, the J call TRBJ1-2; D remains unclear. Germline V gene data show CDR1 as KGHSH and CDR2 as LQKENI. Trimming stripped 6 bases from V and 10 bases from J, with 18 bases between. The CDR3 is 13 amino acids. As DNA, the CDR3 is TGTGCCAGCTCCGCCCCAGAGCAGGACGCCTACACCTTC. Protein product: CASSAPEQDAYTF.

The chain couples TRBV5-6 to TRBJ1-2; TRBD1 matches 7 bases. This CDR3 is 14 amino acids long. Germline lookup yields CDR1 SGHDT and CDR2 YYEEEE. Trimming took 2 bases from V and 8 from J; bases not matched to a gene: 9. CDR3 sequence: CASSLTDRAAGYTF. CDR3 nucleotide sequence: TGTGCCAGCAGCTTAACCGACAGGGCTGCGGGCTACACCTTC.

The chain joins TRBV5-1 to TRBJ2-3; D is undetermined. Germline CDR1 is SGHRS and CDR2 is YFSETQ. CDR3 size: 17 residues. Trimming removed 0 bases at V and 0 bases at J, with 14 bases between. The chain's CDR3 is CASSLVPPATSTDTQYF. The DNA of the CDR3 is TGCGCCAGCAGCTTGGTCCCACCAGCGACCAGCACAGATACGCAGTATTTT.

This clonotype has just a few counts. The J gene is TRBJ2-1, the V gene TRBV11-1, with 7 bases matching TRBD1. The J segment lost 3 bases and the V segment lost 3 bases, leaving 5 bases of the junction unmatched. The V gene's germline CDR1 is SGHAT and CDR2 FQDESV (reference sequence). The CDR3 loop spans 15 amino acids. The CDR3 bases are TGTGCCAGCAGCTTGAGACAGGGTTTCTACAATGAGCAGTTCTTC. It translates to CASSLRQGFYNEQFF.

The gene calls are TRBV11-2 and TRBJ2-7; 11 positions agree with TRBD2. CDR1 SGHAT and CDR2 FQNNGV come from the germline V gene. V was clipped by 5 bases and J by 3 bases; unmatched bases: 3. This CDR3 contains 14 residues. The CDR3 bases are TGTGCCAGCAGCCCCGGACTAGCGGGCTACGAGCAGTACGTC. Translation: CASSPGLAGYEQYV.

The chain joins TRBV6-5 to TRBJ2-7; no clear D gene. Trimming shortened V by 0 bases and J by 0 bases, and 9 bases separated the two germline ends. The CDR3 is 15 amino acids. Germline values: CDR1 MNHEY, CDR2 SVGAGI. Here the CDR3 reads CASSYSSASSYEQYF. CDR3 in DNA: TGTGCCAGCAGTTACTCCTCAGCAAGCTCCTACGAGCAGTACTTC.

This clonotype has just a few counts. The chain employs TRBV6-1 and TRBJ2-1; possible D gene TRBD2, 6 bases. Deletions cut 8 bases from V and 7 bases from J, with 15 bases between. This CDR3 comprises 13 residues. Germline V gene lookup returns CDR1 MNHNS and CDR2 SASEGT. The CDR3, as DNA: TGTGCCAGCCTATGGGGACTCCGGAATGAGCAGTTCTTC. Translated: CASLWGLRNEQFF.

This clonotype has just a few counts. The chain is built from TRBV7-9 and TRBJ1-6; a possible D gene is TRBD1 (6 bases). The CDR3 loop spans 14 amino acids. Germline lookup yields CDR1 SEHNR and CDR2 FQNEAQ (reference sequence). V was cut by 2 bases and J by 7 bases, with 9 bases left in between. The CDR3 DNA follows: TGTGCCAGCAGCTTAACAGGGCGAAATTCACCCCTCCACTTT. This translates into CASSLTGRNSPLHF.

This clonotype was picked up a small number of times. The chain carries TRBV4-3 and TRBJ2-7; 8 nucleotides align to TRBD2. J gave up 7 bases and V 4 bases, and 6 bases lay outside the gene matches. The length of the CDR3 is 13 residues. Germline CDR1 reads LGHNA; CDR2 reads YSLEER. CDR3 sequence reads: CASSPTGGCEQYV. CDR3 in DNA: TGCGCCAGCAGCCCTACGGGAGGGTGTGAGCAGTACGTC.